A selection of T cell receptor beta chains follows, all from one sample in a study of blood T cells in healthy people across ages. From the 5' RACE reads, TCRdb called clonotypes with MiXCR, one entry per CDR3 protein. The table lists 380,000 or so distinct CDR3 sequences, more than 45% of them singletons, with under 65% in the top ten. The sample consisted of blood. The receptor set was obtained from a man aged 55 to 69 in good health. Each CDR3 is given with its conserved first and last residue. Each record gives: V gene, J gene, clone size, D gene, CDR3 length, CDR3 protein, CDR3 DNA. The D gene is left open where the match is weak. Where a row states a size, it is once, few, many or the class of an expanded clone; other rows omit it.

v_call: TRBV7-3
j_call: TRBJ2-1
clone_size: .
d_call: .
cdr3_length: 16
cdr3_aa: CASSLSCGATYNEQFF
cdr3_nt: TGTGCCAGCAGCTTAAGTTGCGGGGCGACCTACAATGAGCAGTTCTTC

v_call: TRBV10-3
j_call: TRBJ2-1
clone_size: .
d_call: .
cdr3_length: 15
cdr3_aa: CAISESTPHQKEQFF
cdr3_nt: TGTGCCATCAGTGAGTCGACCCCCCACCAGAAGGAGCAGTTCTTC

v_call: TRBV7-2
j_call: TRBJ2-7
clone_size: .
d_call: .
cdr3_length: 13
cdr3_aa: CASSPGAVREQYF
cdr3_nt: TGTGCCAGCAGCCCGGGGGCAGTACGCGAGCAGTACTTC

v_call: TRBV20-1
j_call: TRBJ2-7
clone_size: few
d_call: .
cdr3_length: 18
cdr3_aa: CSAREGSPVAGRGYEQYF
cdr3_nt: TGCAGTGCTAGGGAGGGATCCCCGGTGGCGGGTAGGGGCTACGAGCAGTACTTC

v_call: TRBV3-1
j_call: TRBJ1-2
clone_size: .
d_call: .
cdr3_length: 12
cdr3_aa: CASSQRAGGYTF
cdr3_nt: TGTGCCAGCAGCCAAAGAGCGGGCGGCTACACCTTC

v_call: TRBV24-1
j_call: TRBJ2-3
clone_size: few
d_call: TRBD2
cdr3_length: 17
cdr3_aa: CATSDPGLAGVPDTQYF
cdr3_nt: TGTGCCACCAGTGACCCTGGACTAGCGGGAGTCCCAGATACGCAGTATTTT

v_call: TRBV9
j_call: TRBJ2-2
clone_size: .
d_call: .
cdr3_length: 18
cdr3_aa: CASSVVGDPGFFGGELFF
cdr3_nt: TGTGCCAGCAGCGTAGTTGGGGACCCTGGGTTTTTTGGCGGGGAGCTGTTTTTT

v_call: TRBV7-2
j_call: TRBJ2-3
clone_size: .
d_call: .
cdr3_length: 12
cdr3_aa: CAGSRPGDTQYF
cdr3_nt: TGTGCCGGCAGCCGCCCGGGAGATACGCAGTATTTT

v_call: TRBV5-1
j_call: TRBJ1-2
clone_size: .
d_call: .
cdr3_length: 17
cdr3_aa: CASSSLVGLPTNYGYTF
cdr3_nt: TGCGCCAGCAGCTCGTTAGTGGGGCTACCGACTAACTATGGCTACACCTTC

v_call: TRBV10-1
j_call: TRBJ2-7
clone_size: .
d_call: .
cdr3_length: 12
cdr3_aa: CASSESSGEQYF
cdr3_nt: TGCGCCAGCAGTGAGTCGTCGGGTGAGCAGTACTTC

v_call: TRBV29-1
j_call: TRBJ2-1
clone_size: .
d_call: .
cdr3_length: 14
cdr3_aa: CSAHRDLTQNEQFF
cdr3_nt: TGCAGCGCCCACCGGGACTTGACCCAAAATGAGCAGTTCTTC

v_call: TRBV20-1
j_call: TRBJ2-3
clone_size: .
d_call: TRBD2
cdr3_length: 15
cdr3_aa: CSASLVAGDADTQYF
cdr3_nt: TGCAGTGCTAGTTTGGTAGCGGGGGATGCAGATACGCAGTATTTT

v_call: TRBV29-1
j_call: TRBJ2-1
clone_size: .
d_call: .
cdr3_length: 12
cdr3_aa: CSALKGGNEQFF
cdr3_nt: TGCAGCGCCCTGAAGGGGGGCAATGAGCAGTTCTTC

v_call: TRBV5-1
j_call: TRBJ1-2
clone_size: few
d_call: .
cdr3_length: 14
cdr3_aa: CASSLEFIVSGHTF
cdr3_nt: TGCGCCAGCAGCTTGGAGTTCATTGTATCTGGCCACACCTTC

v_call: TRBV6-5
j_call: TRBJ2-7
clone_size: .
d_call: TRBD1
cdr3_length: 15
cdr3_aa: CASSYGGTGVYEQYF
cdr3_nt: TGTGCCAGCAGTTACGGGGGGACAGGGGTCTACGAGCAGTACTTC

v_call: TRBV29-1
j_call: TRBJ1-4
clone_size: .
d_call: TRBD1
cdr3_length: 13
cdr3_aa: CSVETGGRWKLFF
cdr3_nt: TGCAGCGTTGAGACAGGGGGTCGGTGGAAACTGTTTTTT

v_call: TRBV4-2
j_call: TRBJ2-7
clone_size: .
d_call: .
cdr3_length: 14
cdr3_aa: CASSQVEASGEQYF
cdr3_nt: TGTGCCAGCAGCCAAGTGGAGGCCTCGGGGGAGCAGTACTTC

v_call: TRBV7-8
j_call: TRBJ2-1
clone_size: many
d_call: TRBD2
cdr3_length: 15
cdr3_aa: CASSRGLAGGNEQFF
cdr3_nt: TGTGCCAGCAGCCGGGGACTAGCGGGAGGGAATGAGCAGTTCTTC

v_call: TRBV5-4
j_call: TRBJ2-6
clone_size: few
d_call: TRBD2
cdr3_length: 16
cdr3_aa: CASSLGGGGGANVLTF
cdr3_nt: TGTGCCAGCAGCTTGGGGGGGGGTGGTGGGGCCAACGTCCTGACTTTC

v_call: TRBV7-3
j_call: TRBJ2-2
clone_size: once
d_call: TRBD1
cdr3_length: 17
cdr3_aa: CASSPNPGQGNTGELFF
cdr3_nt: TGTGCCAGCAGCCCGAACCCGGGACAGGGAAACACCGGGGAGCTGTTTTTT

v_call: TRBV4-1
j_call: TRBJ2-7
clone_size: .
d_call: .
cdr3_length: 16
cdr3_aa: CASSSIVTGRFYEQYF
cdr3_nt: TGCGCCAGCAGCTCGATTGTAACCGGACGGTTCTACGAGCAGTACTTC

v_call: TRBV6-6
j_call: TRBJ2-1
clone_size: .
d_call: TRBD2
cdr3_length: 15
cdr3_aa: CASSTQGLADNEQFF
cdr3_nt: TGTGCCAGCAGCACCCAGGGCCTAGCGGACAATGAGCAGTTCTTC

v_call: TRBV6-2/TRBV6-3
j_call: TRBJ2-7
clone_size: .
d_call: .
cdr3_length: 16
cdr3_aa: CASTNVLGPRNYEQYF
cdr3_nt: TGTGCCAGCACCAACGTCCTCGGGCCCAGAAACTACGAGCAGTACTTC

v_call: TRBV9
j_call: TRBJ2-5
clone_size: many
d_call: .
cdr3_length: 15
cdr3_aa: CASSAGTKDQETQYF
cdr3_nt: TGTGCCAGCAGCGCAGGAACTAAGGACCAAGAGACCCAGTACTTC

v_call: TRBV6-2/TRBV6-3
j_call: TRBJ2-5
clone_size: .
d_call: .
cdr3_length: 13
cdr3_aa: CASSDSFQETQYF
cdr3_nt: TGTGCCAGCAGTGACTCGTTCCAAGAGACCCAGTACTTC

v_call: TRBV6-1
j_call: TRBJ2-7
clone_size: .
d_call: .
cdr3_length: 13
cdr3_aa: CASSAGFSYEQYF
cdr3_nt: TGTGCCAGCAGTGCCGGGTTCTCCTACGAGCAGTACTTC

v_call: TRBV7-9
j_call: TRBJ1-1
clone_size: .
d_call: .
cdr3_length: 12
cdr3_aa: CASSLSHTEAFF
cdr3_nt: TGTGCCAGCAGCTTGAGTCACACTGAAGCTTTCTTT

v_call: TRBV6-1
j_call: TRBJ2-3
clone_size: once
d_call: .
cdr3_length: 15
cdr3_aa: CASSIKTGYSGTQYF
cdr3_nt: TGTGCCAGCAGTATTAAGACAGGGTATAGCGGTACGCAGTATTTT

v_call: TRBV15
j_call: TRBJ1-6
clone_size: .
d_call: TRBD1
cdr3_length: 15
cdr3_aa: CATSSMGQPGGPLHF
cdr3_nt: TGTGCCACCAGCAGCATGGGACAGCCGGGCGGACCCCTCCACTTT

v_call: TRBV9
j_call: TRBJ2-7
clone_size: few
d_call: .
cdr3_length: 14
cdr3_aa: CASSVGRQNHEQYF
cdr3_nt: TGTGCCAGCAGCGTAGGGAGACAGAACCACGAGCAGTACTTC

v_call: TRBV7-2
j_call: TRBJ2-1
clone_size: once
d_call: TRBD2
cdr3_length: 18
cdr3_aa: CASRTRGLGGGETNEQFF
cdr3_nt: TGTGCCAGCAGGACCAGAGGCCTAGGCGGGGGGGAAACAAATGAGCAGTTCTTC

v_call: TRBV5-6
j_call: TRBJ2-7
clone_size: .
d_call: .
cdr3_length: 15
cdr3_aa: CASSLTSSYPYEQYF
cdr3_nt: TGTGCCAGCAGCCTTACGTCTAGTTACCCCTACGAGCAGTACTTC

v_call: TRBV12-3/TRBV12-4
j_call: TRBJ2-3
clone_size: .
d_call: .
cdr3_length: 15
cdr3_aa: CASSLGGVSTDTQYF
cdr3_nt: TGTGCCAGCAGTTTGGGTGGCGTAAGCACAGATACGCAGTATTTT

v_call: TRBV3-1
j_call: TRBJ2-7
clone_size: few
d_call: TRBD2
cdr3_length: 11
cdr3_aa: CASGRGNEQYF
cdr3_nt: TGTGCCAGCGGGAGGGGCAACGAGCAGTACTTC

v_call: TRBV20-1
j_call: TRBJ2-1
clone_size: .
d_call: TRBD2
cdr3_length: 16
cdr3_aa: CSPESTAGEGYNEQFF
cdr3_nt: TGCAGTCCAGAGTCTACGGCGGGAGAAGGGTACAATGAGCAGTTCTTC

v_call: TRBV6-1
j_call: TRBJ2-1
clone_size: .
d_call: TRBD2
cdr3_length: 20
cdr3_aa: CASTGGSGGRNRLSYNEQFF
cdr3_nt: TGTGCCAGCACCGGCGGTTCGGGCGGGAGGAACCGTCTATCCTACAATGAGCAGTTCTTC

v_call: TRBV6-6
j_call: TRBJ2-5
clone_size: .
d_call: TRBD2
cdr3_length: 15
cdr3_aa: CASSWSGGQQETQYF
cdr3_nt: TGTGCCAGCAGTTGGAGCGGGGGCCAGCAAGAGACCCAGTACTTC

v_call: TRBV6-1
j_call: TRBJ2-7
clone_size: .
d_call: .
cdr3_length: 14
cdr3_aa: CASSDADGAYEQYF
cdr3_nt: TGTGCCAGCAGTGATGCGGACGGAGCCTACGAGCAGTACTTC

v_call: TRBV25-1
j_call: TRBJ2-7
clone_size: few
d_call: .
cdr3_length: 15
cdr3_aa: CASSEYRASTYEQYF
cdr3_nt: TGTGCCAGCAGTGAATATAGGGCCAGCACCTACGAGCAGTACTTC

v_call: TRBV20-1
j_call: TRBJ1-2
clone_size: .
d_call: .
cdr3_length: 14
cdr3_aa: CSASNRAFIYGYTF
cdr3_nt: TGCAGTGCTAGTAACAGGGCTTTTATCTATGGCTACACCTTC

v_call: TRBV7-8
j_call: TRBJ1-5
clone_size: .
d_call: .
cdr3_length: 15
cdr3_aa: CASSLEFRGNQPQHF
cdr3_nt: TGTGCCAGCAGCTTAGAGTTCCGTGGCAATCAGCCCCAGCATTTT

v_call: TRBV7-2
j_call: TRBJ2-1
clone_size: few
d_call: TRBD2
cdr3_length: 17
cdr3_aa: CASSNPTSGVQGDEQFF
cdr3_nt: TGTGCCAGCAGCAACCCGACTAGCGGGGTCCAAGGTGATGAGCAGTTCTTC

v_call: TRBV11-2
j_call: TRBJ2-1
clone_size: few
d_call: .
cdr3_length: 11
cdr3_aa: CASSASNEQFF
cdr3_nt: TGTGCCAGCAGCGCATCGAATGAGCAGTTCTTC

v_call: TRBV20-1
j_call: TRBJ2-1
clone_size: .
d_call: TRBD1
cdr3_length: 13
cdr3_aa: CSAPTGDRNEQFF
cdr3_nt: TGCAGTGCCCCGACAGGGGATCGCAATGAGCAGTTCTTC

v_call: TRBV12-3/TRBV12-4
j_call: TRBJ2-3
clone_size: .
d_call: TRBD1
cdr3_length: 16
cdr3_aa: CASSTPGQGRTDTQYF
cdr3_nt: TGTGCCAGCAGTACCCCGGGACAGGGACGCACAGATACGCAGTATTTT

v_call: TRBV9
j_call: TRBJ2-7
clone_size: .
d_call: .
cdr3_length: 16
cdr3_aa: CASSVSPGGGKGEQYF
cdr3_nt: TGTGCCAGCAGCGTGAGTCCAGGGGGAGGGAAAGGCGAGCAGTACTTC

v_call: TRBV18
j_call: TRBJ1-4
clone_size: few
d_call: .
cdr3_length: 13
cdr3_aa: CASSLGLNEKLFF
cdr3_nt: TGTGCCAGCTCACTAGGTCTTAATGAAAAACTGTTTTTT

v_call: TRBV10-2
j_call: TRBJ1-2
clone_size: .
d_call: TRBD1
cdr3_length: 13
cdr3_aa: CASMGQGAGGYTF
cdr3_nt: TGCGCCAGCATGGGACAGGGGGCTGGCGGCTACACCTTC

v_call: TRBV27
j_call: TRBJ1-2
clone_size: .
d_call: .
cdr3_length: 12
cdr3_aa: CASGLREGGYTF
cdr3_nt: TGTGCCAGCGGCCTCAGGGAGGGTGGCTACACCTTC

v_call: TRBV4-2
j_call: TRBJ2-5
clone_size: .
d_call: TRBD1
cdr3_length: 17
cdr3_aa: CASSQRQGREYQETQYF
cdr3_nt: TGTGCCAGCAGCCAACGACAGGGCAGGGAGTACCAAGAGACCCAGTACTTC

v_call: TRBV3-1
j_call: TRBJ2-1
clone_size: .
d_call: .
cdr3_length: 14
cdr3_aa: CASSQILQFNEQFF
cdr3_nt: TGTGCCAGCAGCCAAATACTACAATTCAATGAGCAGTTCTTC

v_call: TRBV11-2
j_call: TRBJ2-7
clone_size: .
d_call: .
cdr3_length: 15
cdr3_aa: CASRQSSGSNYEQYF
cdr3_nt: TGTGCCAGCCGACAATCTTCGGGGAGTAATTACGAGCAGTACTTC

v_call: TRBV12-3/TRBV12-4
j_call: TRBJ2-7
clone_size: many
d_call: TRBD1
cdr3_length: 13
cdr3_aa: CASSRTGVYEQYF
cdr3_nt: TGTGCCAGCAGCCGAACAGGGGTCTACGAGCAGTACTTC